This passage covers 4 T cell receptor beta chains from one sample sequenced in a study of shared clonotypes between healthy human individuals. Positive CCR7 selection of CD45RO-negative cells yielded the naive CD8 cells, and terminally differentiated effector memory CD45RA+ cells were excluded. TCRdb's table, derived via immunoSEQ multiplex PCR, lists solely in-frame clones and lacks some. This table holds about 600,000 clones, roughly 98% found once. Input material: naive CD8+ T cells sorted from blood. Every receptor here comes from a man under 40 in good health.

The chain has TRBV27 and TRBJ2-4; D is ambiguous. V was clipped by 6 bases and J by 0 bases, with 6 bases between them. Germline-derived CDR1 and CDR2 are MNHEY and SMNVEV (reference sequence). The CDR3 length is 13 residues. CDR3 amino acids: CASRALAKNIQYF. The DNA of the CDR3 is TGTGCCAGCAGGGCCCTAGCCAAAAACATTCAGTACTTC.

This clone was seen a handful of times. The J gene is TRBJ2-7, the V gene TRBV6-1; 11 positions match TRBD1. J lost 7 bases, V lost 5 bases, and 7 bases had no gene match. The CDR3 extends over 14 amino acids. Germline V gene data show CDR1 as MNHNS and CDR2 as SASEGT. The CDR3 region has the DNA TGTGCCAGCAGTACCGGACAGGGGGCGCTTGAGCAGTACTTC. Translation: CASSTGQGALEQYF.

The chain carries TRBV29-1 and TRBJ2-1; 12 nucleotides agree with TRBD2. Germline V gene sequence: CDR1 SQVTM, CDR2 ANQGSEA. The CDR3 is made up of 14 amino acids. Germline trimming cut 4 bases from V and 5 bases from J; bases unmatched to any gene: 3. The CDR3 DNA sequence: TGCAGCGTTGCCCGGACTAGCGGGAACAATGAGCAGTTCTTC. This sequence encodes CSVARTSGNNEQFF.

This rearrangement joins TRBV28 to TRBJ1-3; D perhaps matches TRBD1 (5 bases). The V end lost 5 bases, the J end lost 2 bases, and 10 bases lay between the germline ends. There are 14 residues in the CDR3. Per germline, CDR1 MDHEN and CDR2 SYDVKM. The CDR3 protein is CASSRARAGNTIYF. The DNA of the CDR3 is TGTGCCAGCAGTCGGGCCAGGGCTGGAAACACCATATATTTT. Supplemented by reference TRBV28 and TRBJ1-3, the full variable domain reads DVKVTQSSRYLVKRTGEKVFLECVQDMDHENMFWYRQDPGLGLRLIYFSYDVKMKEKGDIPEGYSVSREKKERFSLILESASTNQTSMYLCASSRARAGNTIYFGEGSWLTVV.